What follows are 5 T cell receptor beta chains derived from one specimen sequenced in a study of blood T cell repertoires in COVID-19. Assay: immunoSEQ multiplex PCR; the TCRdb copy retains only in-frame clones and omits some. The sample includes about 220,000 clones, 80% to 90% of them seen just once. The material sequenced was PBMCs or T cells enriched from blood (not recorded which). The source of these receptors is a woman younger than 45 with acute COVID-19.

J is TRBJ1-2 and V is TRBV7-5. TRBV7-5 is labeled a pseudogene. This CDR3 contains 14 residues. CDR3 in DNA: TGTGCCAGAAGCGTAGCGATCGGTATGCATGGCTACACCTTC. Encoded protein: CARSVAIGMHGYTF.

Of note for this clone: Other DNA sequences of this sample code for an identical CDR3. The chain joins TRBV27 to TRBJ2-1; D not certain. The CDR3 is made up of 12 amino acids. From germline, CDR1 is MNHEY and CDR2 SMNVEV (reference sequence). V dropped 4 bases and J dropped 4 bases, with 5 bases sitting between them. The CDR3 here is CASSSLYNEQFF. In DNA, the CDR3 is TGTGCCAGCAGTTCCCTATACAATGAGCAGTTCTTC.

CDR3 in DNA: TGTGCCAGTAGTACATTGGAGAGCTCCTACGAGCAGTACTTC. This encodes CASSTLESSYEQYF. This rearrangement joins TRBV19 to TRBJ2-7; no definite D call. Germline V CDR1 and CDR2: LNHDA, SQIVND (reference sequence). The CDR3 is 14 amino acids. V lost 4 bases and J lost 0, with 10 bases in between.

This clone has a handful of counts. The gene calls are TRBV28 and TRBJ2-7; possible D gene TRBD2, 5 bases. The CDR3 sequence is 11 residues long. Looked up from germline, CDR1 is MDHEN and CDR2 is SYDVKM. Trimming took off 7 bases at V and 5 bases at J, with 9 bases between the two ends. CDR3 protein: CASTLRDEQYF. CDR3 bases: TGTGCCAGCACTTTGAGGGACGAGCAGTACTTC.

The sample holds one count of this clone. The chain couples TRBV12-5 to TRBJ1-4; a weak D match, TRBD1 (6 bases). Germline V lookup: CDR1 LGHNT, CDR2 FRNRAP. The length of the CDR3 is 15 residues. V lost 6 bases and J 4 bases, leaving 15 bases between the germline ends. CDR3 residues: CASGRGGTNNEKLFF. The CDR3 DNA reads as TGTGCTAGTGGCAGAGGGGGGACTAATAATGAAAAACTGTTTTTT.